The 16 T cell receptor beta chains below all came from one sample that was sequenced in a study of graft-versus-host responses after intestinal transplantation. Assay: immunoSEQ multiplex PCR; the TCRdb copy retains only in-frame clones and omits some. The sample records approximately 11,000 clones, about three quarters being singletons. The source material was PBMCs, sampled about 490 days after intestinal transplant. The receptors shown here come from a human patient who received an intestinal transplant, so some T cells may come from the graft donor.

The V gene is TRBV11-2, the J gene TRBJ1-1; D remains ambiguous. Looked up from germline, CDR1 is SGHAT and CDR2 is FQNNGV. V was trimmed by 2 bases and J by 5 bases, leaving 12 bases between them. The CDR3 loop spans 14 amino acids. CDR3 in DNA: TGTGCCAGCAGCTTAACCGGGGTATGGACTGAAGCTTTCTTT. This translates into CASSLTGVWTEAFF.

This rearrangement joins TRBV6-8 to TRBJ1-5, with D possibly being TRBD1 (5 bases). The germline V gene has CDR1 MNHGY and CDR2 SAAAGT. The ends were cut back, 0 bases at V and 6 bases at J, with 9 bases in the middle. The CDR3 is made up of 14 amino acids. CDR3 protein: CASSYSGPSQPQHF. For the CDR3, the DNA is TGTGCCAGCAGTTACTCGGGGCCTAGTCAGCCCCAGCATTTT.

CDR3 sequence (DNA): TGTGCCAGCAGCTTGGGCGGGACCGAGTTGGAGACCCAGTACTTC. This translates into CASSLGGTELETQYF. The chain links TRBV7-6 to TRBJ2-5; maybe TRBD2 (6 bases). The CDR3 is 15 residues long. CDR1 SGHVS and CDR2 FNYEAQ come from the germline V gene. The V and J ends lost 3 bases and 5 bases respectively, with 16 bases between them.

This chain joins TRBV5-4 and TRBJ1-1; D remains unclear. Germline V gene data show CDR1 as SGHNT and CDR2 as YYREEE (reference sequence). V dropped 0 bases and J dropped 5 bases, with 14 bases sitting between them. This CDR3 has 15 residues. The CDR3 loop is CASSLVARPWTEAFF. CDR3 bases: TGTGCCAGCAGCTTGGTAGCGCGGCCCTGGACTGAAGCTTTCTTT. The entire variable domain, with the rest obtained from reference TRBV5-4 and TRBJ1-1, is as follows: ETGVTQSPTHLIKTRGQQVTLRCSSQSGHNTVSWYQQALGQGPQFIFQYYREEENGRGNFPPRFSGLQFPNYSSELNVNALELDDSALYLCASSLVARPWTEAFFGQGTRLTVV.

V usage is TRBV6-4 and J usage is TRBJ2-6, with unresolved D. V lost 2 bases and J lost 0, with 14 bases in between. The CDR3 consists of 18 residues. Germline CDR1 MRHNA, CDR2 SNTAGT. The CDR3 loop reads CASSDGSQSGSGANVLTF. As DNA, the CDR3 is TGTGCCAGCAGTGACGGGTCCCAGTCCGGCTCTGGGGCCAACGTCCTGACTTTC.

The chain uses TRBV15 and TRBJ2-2; D is possibly TRBD1 (6 bases). V lost 1 base, J lost 14 bases, and 20 bases lay in between. CDR1 LNHNV and CDR2 YYDKDF come from the germline V gene (reference sequence). The length of the CDR3 is 15 residues. The CDR3 region has the DNA TGTGCCACCAGCAGAGTATCCCTCAGGGGTGGGGTTCTGTTTTTT. The encoded protein is CATSRVSLRGGVLFF.

The chain employs TRBV4-2 and TRBJ1-2, with a possible D match to TRBD1 (6 bases). V was cut by 5 bases and J by 6 bases, with 16 bases left in between. Germline-derived CDR1 and CDR2 are LGHNA and YNFKEQ. The CDR3 length is 14 residues. The CDR3 is CASSLATGLDGYTF. The CDR3 nucleotides read TGTGCCAGCAGCTTGGCAACAGGGTTGGATGGCTACACCTTC.

The chain recombines TRBV19 with TRBJ2-7, with 9 bases that match TRBD1. V trimming: 8 bases; J trimming: 3 bases; junction bases outside the gene matches: 8. This CDR3 region has 14 residues. CDR1 and CDR2 (germline): LNHDA, SQIVND (reference sequence). CDR3 in DNA: TGTGCCAGTCAGCCGACAGGGGGAATCTACGAGCAGTACTTC. Residues: CASQPTGGIYEQYF.

Here the CDR3 reads CASSAGSHNNSPLHF. The CDR3 DNA reads TGTGCCAGCAGTGCAGGCAGTCATAATAATTCACCCCTCCACTTT. This chain joins TRBV25-1 and TRBJ1-6; unclear D gene. The length of the CDR3 is 15 residues. V gave up 4 bases and J gave up 5 bases, with 12 bases separating them. The germline CDR1 and CDR2 sequences are MGHDK and SYGVNS.

The chain is built from TRBV21-1 and TRBJ2-1; TRBD2 is the table's D call and was not checked against the DNA. TRBV21-1 is given as a pseudogene. This CDR3 region has 14 residues. CDR3 DNA: TGTGCCAGCACTTCGGAGGTGGCGGGCAATGAGCAGTTCTTC. Its translation is CASTSEVAGNEQFF.

This sequence joins TRBV14 and TRBJ2-4; D is unclear. The V end was cut by 4 bases, the J end by 0 bases, with 13 bases between. In germline, CDR1 is SGHDN, CDR2 FVKESK. The CDR3 runs 16 residues. For the CDR3, the DNA is TGTGCCAGCAGCCCCGCCGTGGGGTTAGCCAAAAACATTCAGTACTTC. Residues: CASSPAVGLAKNIQYF.

The chain employs TRBV9 and TRBJ1-6, with D perhaps matching TRBD1 (5 bases). V was clipped by 1 base and J by 10 bases, with 15 bases between them. There are 15 residues in the CDR3. Germline lookup yields CDR1 SGDLS and CDR2 YYNGEE. This CDR3 is CASSVNQGVGSPLHF. CDR3 DNA: TGTGCCAGCAGCGTAAACCAAGGGGTTGGGTCACCCCTCCACTTT. Looking up the rest from reference TRBV9 and TRBJ1-6 gives the full variable domain: DSGVTQTPKHLITATGQRVTLRCSPRSGDLSVYWYQQSLDQGLQFLIQYYNGEERAKGNILERFSAQQFPDLHSELNLSSLELGDSALYFCASSVNQGVGSPLHFGNGTRLTVT.

DNA for the CDR3: TGTGCCATCAGTCGGGGCTACGAGCAGTACTTC. Translation gives CAISRGYEQYF. The chain uses TRBV10-3 and TRBJ2-7, with a possible D match to TRBD2 (5 bases). This CDR3 is built from 11 residues. V was shortened by 5 bases and J by 3 bases, with 5 bases between the two germline ends. Germline assignment: CDR1 ENHRY and CDR2 SYGVKD.

The chain has TRBV29-1 and TRBJ2-4, with a tentative D call TRBD2 (6 bases). V shed 7 bases and J shed 5 bases, with 18 bases lying between them. The CDR3 has 14 amino acids. The germline CDR1 and CDR2 sequences are SQVTM and ANQGSEA. CDR3 region: CSAEVATRQNIQYF. As DNA, the CDR3 is TGCAGCGCTGAGGTAGCGACTAGGCAAAACATTCAGTACTTC.

The chain links TRBV29-1 to TRBJ2-1; D possibly corresponds to TRBD1 (5 bases). V gave up 4 bases and J gave up 0 bases, with 10 bases separating them. The V gene's germline CDR1 is SQVTM and CDR2 ANQGSEA. The length of the CDR3 is 14 residues. CDR3 bases: TGCAGCGTTGTGGGTCAGGGCTCCTACAATGAGCAGTTCTTC. Amino acid sequence: CSVVGQGSYNEQFF.

This sequence joins TRBV6-5 and TRBJ2-4, with TRBD2 matching over 7 bases. The CDR3 consists of 13 residues. The V gene end was trimmed by 8 bases and the J gene end by 3 bases; junction bases not matched to a gene: 4. From germline, CDR1 is MNHEY and CDR2 SVGAGI. The CDR3 DNA sequence: TGTGCCAGCCGCGGGAGTGGCAAAAACATTCAGTACTTC. Amino acid sequence: CASRGSGKNIQYF.